A single sample gave rise to the 9 T cell receptor beta chains below, sequenced in a study of blood T cell repertoires in COVID-19. Repertoires were generated with immunoSEQ multiplex PCR, while TCRdb's copy carries only in-frame clones and drops some. This table holds around 60,000 clones, roughly 84% found once. Source material: peripheral blood. These receptors were obtained from a man between 70 and 80 years old with acute or convalescent COVID-19.

V and J are TRBV29-1 and TRBJ2-3; 10 bases are shared with TRBD2. Germline CDR1 SQVTM, CDR2 ANQGSEA. V was clipped by 6 bases and J by 2 bases; unmatched bases: 11. The CDR3 is made up of 16 amino acids. The CDR3 sequence is CSVSSGGSDFTDTQYF. The CDR3, as DNA: TGCAGCGTCAGTAGCGGGGGGTCGGACTTCACAGATACGCAGTATTTT.

The V call is TRBV3-1 (or the pseudogene TRBV3-2), the J call TRBJ1-6, with unresolved D. CDR3 length: 15 amino acids. V gave up 1 base and J gave up 9 bases, with 13 bases separating them. CDR1 LGHDT and CDR2 YNNKEL come from the germline V gene (reference sequence). CDR3 in DNA: TGTGCCAGCAGCCAAGGGGCGTCAATCTTTTCACCCCTCCACTTT. It encodes CASSQGASIFSPLHF.

This clone was picked up a small number of times. The chain carries TRBV4-1 and TRBJ2-7; D possibly corresponds to TRBD2 (5 bases). From germline, CDR1 is MGHRA and CDR2 YSYEKL. The germline V and J ends were trimmed by 1 base and 1 base, with 14 bases remaining between them. This CDR3 contains 16 residues. CDR3 coding DNA: TGCGCCAGCAGCCAAGGGCGGGCAGGATTATCCTACGAGCAGTACTTC. Translation gives CASSQGRAGLSYEQYF.

This rearrangement joins TRBV6-2 or TRBV6-3 to TRBJ1-2; the match to TRBD1 covers 7 bases. The CDR3 spans 17 residues. Germline V gene data show CDR1 as MNHEY and CDR2 as SVGEGT. V lost 0 bases to trimming and J lost 4 bases; unmatched junction nucleotides: 11. Here the CDR3 DNA reads TGTGCCAGCAGTTACTCTTGGACAGGCTCGGGTAGCTATGGCTACACCTTC. Its translation: CASSYSWTGSGSYGYTF.

This clone has only a few counts. Other DNA sequences in this sample translate to the same CDR3. The chain carries TRBV7-8 and TRBJ1-5, with 10 nucleotides matching TRBD1. V was clipped by 3 bases and J by 3 bases; unmatched bases: 2. Germline V gene data show CDR1 as SGHVS and CDR2 as FQNEAQ. The CDR3 has 15 amino acids. This CDR3 is CASSFGTGDNQPQHF. The CDR3 DNA follows: TGTGCCAGCAGCTTCGGGACAGGGGACAATCAGCCCCAGCATTTT. Using reference TRBV7-8 and TRBJ1-5 for the parts outside the CDR3, the full variable domain is GAGVSQSPRYKVAKRGQDVALRCDPISGHVSLFWYQQALGQGPEFLTYFQNEAQLDKSGLPSDRFFAERPEGSVSTLKIQRTQQEDSAVYLCASSFGTGDNQPQHFGDGTRLSIL.

This clone occurred once. Other DNA sequences from this sample encode an identical CDR3 as well. The chain links TRBV4-3 to TRBJ2-3; a weak D match, TRBD1 (6 bases). The CDR3 runs to 14 residues. The germline V and J ends were trimmed by 2 bases and 8 bases, with 14 bases remaining between them. The germline CDR1 and CDR2 sequences are LGHNA and YSLEER. DNA for the CDR3: TGCGCCAGCAGCCAAAACAGACAGGTCATTACGCAGTATTTT. Protein sequence: CASSQNRQVITQYF.

V gene TRBV7-9 combines with J gene TRBJ1-2; 8 bases are a match to TRBD1. In germline, CDR1 is SEHNR, CDR2 FQNEAQ (reference sequence). The CDR3 sequence is 16 residues long. Trimming cost V 5 bases and J 3 bases; bases outside gene matches: 11. CDR3: CASSRGQGGKDYGYTF. The DNA for the CDR3 is TGTGCCAGCAGCCGAGGACAGGGCGGCAAGGACTATGGCTACACCTTC. The whole variable domain, remainder taken from reference TRBV7-9 and TRBJ1-2, is DTGVSQNPRHKITKRGQNVTFRCDPISEHNRLYWYRQTLGQGPEFLTYFQNEAQLEKSRLLSDRFSAERPKGSFSTLEIQRTEQGDSAMYLCASSRGQGGKDYGYTFGSGTRLTVV.

This clone was detected only once. V usage is TRBV18 and J usage is TRBJ1-2; 11 bases agree with TRBD1. J lost 3 bases, V lost 4 bases, and 13 bases had no gene match. The CDR3 length is 18 residues. Germline CDR1 reads KGHSH; CDR2 reads LQKENI. CDR3 sequence reads: CASSRTPGQGALDYGYTF. The CDR3 region has the DNA TGTGCCAGCTCACGTACTCCCGGACAGGGGGCCCTCGACTATGGCTACACCTTC.

The sample holds one count of this clone. The rearrangement links TRBV5-1 to TRBJ1-6; 10 bases agree with TRBD1. V shed 4 bases and J 1 base; nucleotides not matched to a gene: 2. This CDR3 is 16 amino acids long. CDR1 and CDR2 from the germline V gene are SGHRS and YFSETQ. The CDR3 sequence: CASSPGQGSYNSPLHF. CDR3 DNA sequence: TGCGCCAGCAGCCCGGGACAGGGGTCCTATAATTCACCCCTCCACTTT.